Here is one T cell receptor beta chain with its context. The antigen remains unidentified. This sample includes further DNA sequences coding for the same CDR3. The entry originates in a study of cytomegalovirus exposure and HLA in healthy donors. Study observations and caveats: CMV serostatus was the only recorded immune exposure for donors.

The PCR employed 60 Vbeta primers together with 13 Jbeta primers. Some clones are missing from TCRdb's copy, which holds only in-frame ones; the method was immunoSEQ multiplex PCR. The data show some 130,000 clones, 70% to 80% seen once. CDR1 is MNHEY and CDR2 is SVGAGI in the germline V gene. After removal of 8 bases from V and 11 bases from J, the junction contained 11 bases not matched to a gene. The CDR3 contains 12 residues. The TCR comes from a woman aged 55-69 years in good health and CMV-seropositive. This chain joins TRBV6-5 and TRBJ1-1, with 7 bases fitting TRBD1. The sequencing sample was made of PBMCs. The CDR3 DNA is TGTGCCAGCTACAGGGGATTTGATGATGCTTTCTTT. Translating gives CASYRGFDDAFF.